The 25 T cell receptor beta chains below were found in one sample sequenced in a study of metastatic and nonmetastatic thyroid tumors. With MiXCR, TCRdb called clones anew from the PCR reads. The data contain about 38,000 clones, about 25% of them singletons. Patients had received no treatment of any kind before thyroid surgery. Sequences were obtained from blood. The origin of the receptors is a female donor with papillary thyroid cancer or a benign thyroid nodule (not recorded which). Some clones in this sample may be carry-over from other donors' samples.

This clone has a count of ten or more. The chain employs TRBV6-1 and TRBJ1-1; 7 bases line up with TRBD1. The J segment lost 3 bases and the V segment lost 5 bases, leaving 6 bases of the junction unmatched. The CDR3 extends over 14 amino acids. Germline CDR1 MNHNS, CDR2 SASEGT. The CDR3 sequence: CASSTDRADTEAFF. The CDR3 DNA follows: TGTGCCAGCAGTACTGACAGGGCGGACACTGAAGCTTTCTTT.

The chain links TRBV9 to TRBJ2-3; TRBD2 matches 8 bases. Germline trimming cut 2 bases from V and 7 bases from J; bases unmatched to any gene: 9. The CDR3 has 15 residues. Germline CDR1 and CDR2: SGDLS and YYNGEE. The CDR3 DNA follows: TGTGCCAGCAGCGTGTCGGGGGGGCTGTTATATACGCAGTATTTT. This sequence encodes CASSVSGGLLYTQYF.

Relative to its sample, this clone is large (0.1 to 1%). The chain has TRBV6-1 and TRBJ1-6, with 7 nucleotides matching TRBD1. Trimming took 6 bases from V and 6 from J; bases not matched to a gene: 8. The CDR3 is 15 amino acids. The germline CDR1 and CDR2 sequences are MNHNS and SASEGT. The CDR3 loop reads CASSQTTGSNSPLHF. CDR3 coding DNA: TGTGCCAGCAGCCAAACGACAGGGTCTAATTCACCCCTCCACTTT.

The sample holds many counts of this clone. The V call is TRBV7-2, the J call TRBJ2-3, with 7 bases that match TRBD2. Germline V lookup: CDR1 SGHTA, CDR2 FQGNSA. Unmatched junction bases numbered 15, after V lost 4 bases and J lost 5 bases. CDR3 size: 17 residues. For the CDR3, the DNA is TGTGCCAGCAGCTCCGGGGGAGCGGGATGGGCCCAAGATACGCAGTATTTT. Its protein is CASSSGGAGWAQDTQYF.

This clone was found a few times. The gene calls are TRBV7-9 and TRBJ2-3; the D is unclear. There are 12 residues in the CDR3. The V end was cut by 3 bases, the J end by 3 bases, with 4 bases between. CDR1 SEHNR and CDR2 FQNEAQ come from the germline V gene (reference sequence). The CDR3 nucleotides read TGTGCCAGCAGCTTTCTGACAGATACGCAGTATTTT. The encoded protein is CASSFLTDTQYF.

This clone was counted at least ten times. V gene TRBV5-1 combines with J gene TRBJ2-1, with 11 bases lining up with TRBD2. V was clipped by 5 bases and J by 5 bases; unmatched bases: 9. The CDR3 runs to 16 residues. The V gene's germline CDR1 is SGHRS and CDR2 YFSETQ. CDR3 amino acids: CASRFLAGGTDNEQFF. The CDR3 DNA follows: TGCGCCAGCAGGTTCCTAGCGGGAGGAACGGACAATGAGCAGTTCTTC.

This clone has at least ten counts. V usage is TRBV6-1 and J usage is TRBJ1-2; 8 nucleotides match TRBD1. Germline V gives CDR1 MNHNS, CDR2 SASEGT. The CDR3 runs to 13 residues. The junction had 4 bases not matched to a gene; V was cut back by 6 bases and J by 4 bases. In DNA, the CDR3 is TGTGCCAGCAGGGGACAGGCCAGCTATGGCTACACCTTC. Protein: CASRGQASYGYTF.

A single count supports this clone. The chain joins TRBV4-3 to TRBJ2-3, with 7 nucleotides matching TRBD2. The V gene's germline CDR1 is LGHNA and CDR2 YSLEER. Trimming removed 7 bases from V and 2 bases from J; junction bases left unmatched: 12. The CDR3 is 16 residues long. CDR3 nucleotide sequence: TGCGCCAGCACCACCTCCGCGGGGGTGAACACAGATACGCAGTATTTT. This gives the protein CASTTSAGVNTDTQYF.

A remark on this clone: In this CDR3 the conserved last residue, phenylalanine or tryptophan, is missing, so a read error is likely. The limits of the CDR3 on the DNA are not certain, so only TCRdb's listed CDR3 is given. The rearrangement links TRBV6-1 to TRBJ2-7; the D call in the table, TRBD2, was not verified against the DNA. The germline CDR1 and CDR2 sequences are MNHNS and SASEGT. Inclusive of both ends, the CDR3 amounts to 8 amino acids. This CDR3 reads CASSFKAG.

The chain carries TRBV5-1 and TRBJ2-3; D is possibly TRBD1 or TRBD2 (5 bases each). CDR1 and CDR2 (germline): SGHRS, YFSETQ. Deletions cut 5 bases from V and 2 bases from J, with 9 bases between. CDR3 length: 13 residues. The CDR3 sequence is CASRRGPTDTQYF. In DNA form, the CDR3 reads TGCGCCAGCAGGAGGGGTCCCACAGATACGCAGTATTTT.

This rearrangement joins TRBV28 to TRBJ2-1; maybe TRBD1 (5 bases). The CDR3 contains 13 residues. V lost 7 bases and J 12 bases, leaving 19 bases between the germline ends. Germline lookup yields CDR1 MDHEN and CDR2 SYDVKM. The CDR3 region is CASTNLQARGQFF. The DNA of the CDR3 is TGTGCCAGCACCAACTTACAGGCAAGAGGGCAGTTCTTC.

The table lists this clone with a count of one. This sequence joins TRBV4-1 and TRBJ1-2; D possibly corresponds to TRBD1 (5 bases). Trimming left V 1 base short and J 4 bases short, with 10 bases between. Germline V gene data show CDR1 as MGHRA and CDR2 as YSYEKL. The CDR3 length is 14 residues. CDR3 residues: CASSQGPRAYGYTF. The CDR3 DNA reads TGCGCCAGCAGCCAAGGCCCCAGGGCCTATGGCTACACCTTC.

This clone was detected many times. It may be a read error: a sequence one base away is much more abundant. The sample holds other DNA sequences that translate to the same CDR3. The chain combines TRBV12-3 or TRBV12-4 with TRBJ1-4; 7 nucleotides align to TRBD1. The CDR3 is 17 amino acids. The ends lost 4 bases at V and 7 bases at J; junction bases unmatched: 15. The CDR3 spells CASSSTGNQGVSEKLFF. CDR3 coding DNA: TGTGCCAGCAGTTCGACAGGGAATCAGGGAGTAAGTGAAAAACTGTTTTTT.

The J gene is TRBJ2-7, the V gene TRBV18; maybe TRBD1 (6 bases). From germline, CDR1 is KGHSH and CDR2 LQKENI. With 8 bases removed from V and 3 bases from J, the gap between germline ends came to 26 bases. The CDR3 consists of 17 residues. CDR3 residues: CASTPSRPGAGSYEQYF. CDR3 bases: TGTGCCAGCACGCCCTCTCGCCCAGGGGCAGGGAGCTACGAGCAGTACTTC.

This clone was counted at least ten times. In DNA form, the CDR3 reads TGCGCCAGCAGCTTGAATGCAGAGAATGAAAAACTGTTTTTT. Translation: CASSLNAENEKLFF. The gene calls are TRBV5-1 and TRBJ1-4; D uncertain. The germline V and J ends were trimmed by 1 base and 5 bases, with 9 bases remaining between them. The CDR3 is 14 residues long. Germline V gene sequence: CDR1 SGHRS, CDR2 YFSETQ.

In this sample, this clone turned up a few times. J is TRBJ1-2 and V is TRBV19, with D possibly TRBD1 on 5 matching bases. CDR1 is LNHDA, CDR2 SQIVND, per germline (reference sequence). The CDR3 loop spans 14 amino acids. Trimming cost V 6 bases and J 4 bases, with 15 bases left between them. This chain's CDR3 is CASRVPGAPYGYTF. In nucleotides, the CDR3 is TGTGCCAGTAGGGTCCCCGGGGCACCCTATGGCTACACCTTC.

By proportion, this clone is medium-sized. The chain recombines TRBV27 with TRBJ2-7; no definite D call. Trimming removed 6 bases from V and 6 bases from J, with 18 bases in between. The CDR3 runs to 14 residues. The germline V gene has CDR1 MNHEY and CDR2 SMNVEV (reference sequence). The CDR3 spells CASSQRSQASEQYF. The CDR3 region has the DNA TGTGCCAGCAGCCAAAGGTCTCAGGCGTCCGAGCAGTACTTC.

This clone was counted only a few times. A junction boundary mismatches the germline segment, possibly from a read error. J is TRBJ2-6 and V is TRBV2; perhaps TRBD1 as D (6 bases). The CDR3 is 14 amino acids. Germline V gene data show CDR1 as SNHLY and CDR2 as FYNNEI. The CDR3 DNA follows: TGTGCCAGACAGGGTTACTCTGGGTCCAACGTCCTTACTTTC. As protein: CARQGYSGSNVLTF.

The rearrangement joins TRBV12-3 or TRBV12-4 to TRBJ2-2; either TRBD1 or TRBD2 may fit D (5 bases each). Trimming cost V 7 bases and J 1 base, with 16 bases left between them. The CDR3 sequence is 16 residues long. CDR3 in amino acids: CASIPSGTQNTGELFF. CDR3 in DNA: TGTGCCAGCATCCCTTCCGGGACCCAGAACACCGGGGAGCTGTTTTTT.

The chain carries TRBV30 and TRBJ2-5; D is unclear. V gave up 2 bases and J gave up 2 bases, with 6 bases separating them. CDR1 GTSNPN and CDR2 SVGIG come from the germline V gene (reference sequence). This CDR3 spans 12 amino acids. This CDR3 is CAWSLLQETQYF. The CDR3 coding sequence is TGTGCCTGGAGTTTATTACAAGAGACCCAGTACTTC.

This clone occurred many times. The chain has TRBV5-1 and TRBJ1-2; D unresolved. The V gene's germline CDR1 is SGHRS and CDR2 YFSETQ. Deletions cut 0 bases from V and 3 bases from J, with 6 bases between. CDR3 size: 13 residues. The CDR3 DNA follows: TGCGCCAGCAGCTTGGGGAGAGACTATGGCTACACCTTC. Translation: CASSLGRDYGYTF.

V usage is TRBV28 and J usage is TRBJ1-2; D unclear. The CDR3 has 13 residues. Trimming stripped 9 bases from V and 7 bases from J, with 18 bases between. CDR1 MDHEN and CDR2 SYDVKM come from the germline V gene. CDR3 in amino acids: CARSPGQVPGYTF. The CDR3 coding sequence is TGTGCCAGAAGCCCCGGCCAAGTACCTGGCTACACCTTC.

This clone was detected a few times. A read error is likely, as this CDR3 ends without the conserved phenylalanine or tryptophan. The V and J genes are TRBV19 and TRBJ2-5; a weak D match, TRBD1 (6 bases). Germline V CDR1 and CDR2: LNHDA, SQIVND (reference sequence). This CDR3 has 10 residues. V was cut by 10 bases and J by 7 bases, with 10 bases left in between. CDR3 amino acids: CATSGVTQYL. The CDR3 coding sequence is TGTGCCACATCAGGGGTGACCCAGTACCTC.

This clone was found many times. The J gene is TRBJ2-2, the V gene TRBV5-1; TRBD1 might be the D (5 bases). The V gene lost 0 bases and the J gene lost 1 base, with 10 bases spanning the gap. Germline CDR1 SGHRS, CDR2 YFSETQ. The CDR3 length is 16 residues. CDR3 coding DNA: TGCGCCAGCAGCTTGGAAGGGGTCCGGAACACCGGGGAGCTGTTTTTT. This encodes CASSLEGVRNTGELFF. Together with reference TRBV5-1 and TRBJ2-2, the CDR3 gives the full variable domain: KAGVTQTPRYLIKTRGQQVTLSCSPISGHRSVSWYQQTPGQGLQFLFEYFSETQRNKGNFPGRFSGRQFSNSRSEMNVSTLELGDSALYLCASSLEGVRNTGELFFGEGSRLTVL.

As regards this clone: The missing conserved phenylalanine or tryptophan at the end of this CDR3 makes a read error likely. The V and J genes are TRBV28 and TRBJ1-5; 8 positions match TRBD1. V trimming: 4 bases; J trimming: 5 bases; junction bases outside the gene matches: 7. Germline loops: CDR1 MDHEN, CDR2 SYDVKM. The CDR3 loop spans 15 amino acids. CDR3 in amino acids: CASSSPGQAYQPQHS. The DNA of the CDR3 is TGTGCCAGCAGTTCTCCGGGACAGGCCTATCAGCCCCAGCATTCT.